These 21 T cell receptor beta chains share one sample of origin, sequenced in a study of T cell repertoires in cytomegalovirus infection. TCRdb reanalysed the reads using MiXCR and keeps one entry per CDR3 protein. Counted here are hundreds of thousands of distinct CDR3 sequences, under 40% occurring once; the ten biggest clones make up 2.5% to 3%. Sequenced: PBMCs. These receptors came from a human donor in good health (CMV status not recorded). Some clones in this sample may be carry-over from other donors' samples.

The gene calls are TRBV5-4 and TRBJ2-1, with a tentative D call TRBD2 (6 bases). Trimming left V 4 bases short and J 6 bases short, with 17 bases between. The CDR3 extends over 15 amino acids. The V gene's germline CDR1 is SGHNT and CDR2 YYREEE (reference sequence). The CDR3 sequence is CASSARTSSGNEQFF. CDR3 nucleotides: TGTGCCAGCAGCGCGAGAACTAGCTCGGGCAATGAGCAGTTCTTC.

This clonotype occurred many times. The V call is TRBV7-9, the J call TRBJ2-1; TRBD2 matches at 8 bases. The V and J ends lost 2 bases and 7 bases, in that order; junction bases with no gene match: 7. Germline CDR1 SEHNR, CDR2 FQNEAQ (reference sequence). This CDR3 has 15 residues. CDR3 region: CASSLRAGEGNEQFF. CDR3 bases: TGTGCCAGCAGCTTAAGAGCGGGAGAGGGTAATGAGCAGTTCTTC. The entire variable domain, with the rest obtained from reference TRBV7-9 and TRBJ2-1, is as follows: DTGVSQNPRHKITKRGQNVTFRCDPISEHNRLYWYRQTLGQGPEFLTYFQNEAQLEKSRLLSDRFSAERPKGSFSTLEIQRTEQGDSAMYLCASSLRAGEGNEQFFGPGTRLTVL.

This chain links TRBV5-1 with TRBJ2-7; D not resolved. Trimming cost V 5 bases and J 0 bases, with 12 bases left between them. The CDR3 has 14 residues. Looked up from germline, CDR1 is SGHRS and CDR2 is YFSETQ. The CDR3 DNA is TGCGCCAGCAGGGCCGGTCTAGGCTCCTACGAGCAGTACTTC. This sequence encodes CASRAGLGSYEQYF.

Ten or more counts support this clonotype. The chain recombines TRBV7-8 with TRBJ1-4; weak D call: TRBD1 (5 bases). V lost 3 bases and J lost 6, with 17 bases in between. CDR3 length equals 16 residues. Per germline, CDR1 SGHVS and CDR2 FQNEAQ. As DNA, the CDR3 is TGTGCCAGCAGCTTCCGGGACCCGGTTGCGGATGAAAAACTGTTTTTT. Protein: CASSFRDPVADEKLFF. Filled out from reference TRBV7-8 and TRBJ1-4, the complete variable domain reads GAGVSQSPRYKVAKRGQDVALRCDPISGHVSLFWYQQALGQGPEFLTYFQNEAQLDKSGLPSDRFFAERPEGSVSTLKIQRTQQEDSAVYLCASSFRDPVADEKLFFGSGTQLSVL.

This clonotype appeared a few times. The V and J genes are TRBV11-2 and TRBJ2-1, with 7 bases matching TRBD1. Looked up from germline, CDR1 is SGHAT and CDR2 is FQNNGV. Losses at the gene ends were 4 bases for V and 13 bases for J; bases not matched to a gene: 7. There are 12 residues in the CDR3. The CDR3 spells CASSSRQGTQFF. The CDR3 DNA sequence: TGTGCCAGCAGCTCAAGACAGGGAACACAGTTCTTC.

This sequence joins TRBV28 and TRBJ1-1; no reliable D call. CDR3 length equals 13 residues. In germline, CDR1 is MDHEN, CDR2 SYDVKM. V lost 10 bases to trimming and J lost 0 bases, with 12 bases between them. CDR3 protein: CATWPYMNTEAFF. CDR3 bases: TGTGCCACTTGGCCATACATGAACACTGAAGCTTTCTTT.

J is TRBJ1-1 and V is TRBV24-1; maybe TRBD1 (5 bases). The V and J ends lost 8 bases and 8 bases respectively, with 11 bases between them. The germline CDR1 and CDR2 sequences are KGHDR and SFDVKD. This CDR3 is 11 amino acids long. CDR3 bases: TGTGCCACCAAGAGGGGTCTGGAAGCTTTCTTT. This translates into CATKRGLEAFF.

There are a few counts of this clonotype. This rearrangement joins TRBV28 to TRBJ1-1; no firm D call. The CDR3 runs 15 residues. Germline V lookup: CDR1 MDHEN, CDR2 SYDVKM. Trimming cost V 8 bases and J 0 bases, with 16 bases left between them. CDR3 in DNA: TGTGCCAGCTTAACAGTTACTATCATGAACACTGAAGCTTTCTTT. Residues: CASLTVTIMNTEAFF.

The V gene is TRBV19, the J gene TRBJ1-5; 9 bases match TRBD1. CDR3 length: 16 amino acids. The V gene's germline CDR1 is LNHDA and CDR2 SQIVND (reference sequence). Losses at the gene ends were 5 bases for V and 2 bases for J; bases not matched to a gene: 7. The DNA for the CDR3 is TGTGCCAGTAGTCTAACAGGGGGCGCGGGCAATCAGCCCCAGCATTTT. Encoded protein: CASSLTGGAGNQPQHF.

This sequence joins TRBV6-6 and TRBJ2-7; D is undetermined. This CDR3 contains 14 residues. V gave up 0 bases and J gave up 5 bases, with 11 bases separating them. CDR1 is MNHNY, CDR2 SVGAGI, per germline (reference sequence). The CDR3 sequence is CASSYSPLLDEQYF. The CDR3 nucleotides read TGTGCCAGCAGTTACTCGCCCCTGCTCGACGAGCAGTACTTC.

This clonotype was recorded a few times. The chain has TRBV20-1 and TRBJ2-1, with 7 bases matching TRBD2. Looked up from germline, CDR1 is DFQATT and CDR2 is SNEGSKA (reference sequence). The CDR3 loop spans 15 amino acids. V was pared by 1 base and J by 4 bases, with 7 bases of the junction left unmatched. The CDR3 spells CSARVEGGPYNEQFF. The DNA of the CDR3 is TGCAGTGCTAGAGTCGAGGGAGGGCCTTACAATGAGCAGTTCTTC.

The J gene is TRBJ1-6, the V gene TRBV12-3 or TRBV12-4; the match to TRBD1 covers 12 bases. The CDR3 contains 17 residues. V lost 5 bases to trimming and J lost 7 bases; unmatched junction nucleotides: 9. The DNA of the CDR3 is TGTGCCAGCAGTCGAATTACTGGGACAGGGGGCAATTCACCCCTCCACTTT. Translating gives CASSRITGTGGNSPLHF.

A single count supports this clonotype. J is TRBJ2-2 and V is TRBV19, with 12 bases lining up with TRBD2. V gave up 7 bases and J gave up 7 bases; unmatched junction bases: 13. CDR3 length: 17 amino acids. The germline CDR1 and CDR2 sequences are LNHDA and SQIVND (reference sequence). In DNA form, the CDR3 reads TGTGCCAGTACAAAGCGACTAGCGGGGGCCGTCCACGGGGAGCTGTTTTTT. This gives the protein CASTKRLAGAVHGELFF.

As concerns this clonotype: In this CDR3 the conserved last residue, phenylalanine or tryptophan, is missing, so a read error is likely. The CDR3 loop reads CTSSTGPSPTGELFL. Here the CDR3 DNA reads TGCACCAGCAGCACAGGTCCTAGCCCTACCGGGGAGCTGTTTTTG. The chain combines TRBV4-1 with TRBJ2-2; D may correspond to TRBD1 or TRBD2 (5 bases each). This CDR3 spans 15 amino acids. Germline V gives CDR1 MGHRA, CDR2 YSYEKL.

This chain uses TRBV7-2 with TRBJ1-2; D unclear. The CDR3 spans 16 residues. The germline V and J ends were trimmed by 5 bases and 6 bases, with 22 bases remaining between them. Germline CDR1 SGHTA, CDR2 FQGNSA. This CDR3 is CASSLPSKQASNGYTF. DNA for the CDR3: TGTGCCAGCAGCCTCCCATCCAAGCAAGCCTCAAATGGCTACACCTTC.

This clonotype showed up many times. The CDR3: CASSLVGLMNTEAFF. The CDR3 nucleotides are TGTGCCAGCAGCTTAGTAGGCCTCATGAACACTGAAGCTTTCTTT. The V and J genes are TRBV7-2 and TRBJ1-1; D call uncertain. V was clipped by 1 base and J by 0 bases, with 9 bases between them. This CDR3 has 15 amino acids. Germline V gene lookup returns CDR1 SGHTA and CDR2 FQGNSA. Full variable domain (missing parts from reference TRBV7-2 and TRBJ1-1): GAGVSQSPSNKVTEKGKDVELRCDPISGHTALYWYRQSLGQGLEFLIYFQGNSAPDKSGLPSDRFSAERTGGSVSTLTIQRTQQEDSAVYLCASSLVGLMNTEAFFGQGTRLTVV.

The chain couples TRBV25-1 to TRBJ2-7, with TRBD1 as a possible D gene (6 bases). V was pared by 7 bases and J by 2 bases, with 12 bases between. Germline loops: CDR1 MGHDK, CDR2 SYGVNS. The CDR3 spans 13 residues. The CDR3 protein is CASTLRGTYEQYF. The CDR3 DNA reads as TGTGCCAGCACCCTCAGGGGCACCTACGAGCAGTACTTC.

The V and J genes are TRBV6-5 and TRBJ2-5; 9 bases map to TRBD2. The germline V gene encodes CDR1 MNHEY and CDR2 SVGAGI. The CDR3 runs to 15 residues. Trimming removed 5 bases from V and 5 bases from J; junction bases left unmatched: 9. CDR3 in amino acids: CASSLAGFVGETQYF. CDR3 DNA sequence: TGTGCCAGCAGTCTAGCGGGGTTCGTGGGGGAGACCCAGTACTTC.

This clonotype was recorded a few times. DNA of the CDR3: TGTGCCAGCAGTTCTCACCATACCACAGGGTTGGGAAAACATGGCTACACCTTC. Protein: CASSSHHTTGLGKHGYTF. V usage is TRBV6-6 and J usage is TRBJ1-2; weak D call: TRBD1 (6 bases). The V end lost 4 bases, the J end lost 6 bases, and 27 bases lay between the germline ends. The length of the CDR3 is 18 residues. Germline assignment: CDR1 MNHNY and CDR2 SVGAGI (reference sequence).

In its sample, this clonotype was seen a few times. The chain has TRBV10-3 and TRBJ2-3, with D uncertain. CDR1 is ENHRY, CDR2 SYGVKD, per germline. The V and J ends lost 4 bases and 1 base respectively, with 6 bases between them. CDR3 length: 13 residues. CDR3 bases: TGTGCCATCAGTGGAAGGGGCACAGATACGCAGTATTTT. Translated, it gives CAISGRGTDTQYF.

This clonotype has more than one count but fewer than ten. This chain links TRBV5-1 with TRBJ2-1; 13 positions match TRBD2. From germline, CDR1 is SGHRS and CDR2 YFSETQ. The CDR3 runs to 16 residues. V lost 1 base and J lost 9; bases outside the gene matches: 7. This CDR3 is CASSLKTSGGAGEQFF. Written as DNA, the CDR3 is TGCGCCAGCAGCTTGAAAACTAGCGGGGGGGCGGGTGAGCAGTTCTTC.